The 4 T cell receptor beta chains below come from one sample, sequenced in a study of beta chain features in type 1 diabetes (dated by TCRdb to 2017 to 2018). Receptor amplification or capture employed the immunoSEQ multiplex PCR assay. The entire isolated RNA was reverse transcribed using the High Capacity cDNA Reverse Transcription Kit, and thus expressed TCRB transcripts were sequenced. TCRdb stores this immuneACCESS table with in-frame sequences only. Part of the clones is absent; in the studies checked, under half of the shortfall reflects unresolved V genes, and no reason is known for the rest. The sample table contains about 410,000 clones; only one count was recorded for roughly 13% of them. The top ten clonotypes cover around 0.039% of the sample. Sequenced sample: naive CD4+ T cells from blood. The cell subset or site label on this specimen signifies: true naive CD4+ T cells. The source of these receptors is a man aged 25-40 years in good health.

In DNA form, the CDR3 reads TGTGCCAGCGCCGGTTCGTCTGGGGCCAACGTCCTGACTTTC. It yields the protein CASAGSSGANVLTF. This sequence joins TRBV27 and TRBJ2-6; no firm D call. The CDR3 contains 14 residues. Trimming cost V 8 bases and J 1 base, with 9 bases left between them. Germline V CDR1 and CDR2: MNHEY, SMNVEV (reference sequence). The full variable domain, completed using reference TRBV27 and TRBJ2-6, is EAQVTQNPRYLITVTGKKLTVTCSQNMNHEYMSWYRQDPGLGLRQIYYSMNVEVTDKGDVPEGYKVSRKEKRNFPLILESPSPNQTSLYFCASAGSSGANVLTFGAGSRLTVL.

This CDR3 is CASSVVFSGANVLTF. CDR3 DNA: TGTGCCAGCAGCGTAGTATTCTCTGGGGCCAACGTCCTGACTTTC. The rearrangement links TRBV9 to TRBJ2-6; D unclear. Germline lookup yields CDR1 SGDLS and CDR2 YYNGEE. V was clipped by 0 bases and J by 0 bases, with 4 bases between them. CDR3 length: 15 residues.

This chain connects TRBV11-1 to TRBJ2-1; D unresolved. The CDR3 sequence is 15 residues long. Deletions cut 5 bases from V and 10 bases from J, with 21 bases between. CDR1 SGHAT and CDR2 FQDESV come from the germline V gene (reference sequence). The CDR3 nucleotides are TGTGCCAGCAGCCCCGGGTCGCACGCGATATGGGAGCAGTTCTTC. Residues: CASSPGSHAIWEQFF.

This clone has a handful of counts. The rearrangement links TRBV12-5 to TRBJ2-1, with D perhaps given as TRBD1 or TRBD2 (5 bases each). The CDR3 runs 17 residues. Trimming stripped 0 bases from V and 7 bases from J, with 19 bases between. Germline lookup yields CDR1 LGHNT and CDR2 FRNRAP. Here the CDR3 reads CASGLVPGSGPSNEQFF. The DNA for the CDR3 is TGTGCTAGTGGTTTGGTACCAGGGAGCGGTCCCTCGAATGAGCAGTTCTTC.